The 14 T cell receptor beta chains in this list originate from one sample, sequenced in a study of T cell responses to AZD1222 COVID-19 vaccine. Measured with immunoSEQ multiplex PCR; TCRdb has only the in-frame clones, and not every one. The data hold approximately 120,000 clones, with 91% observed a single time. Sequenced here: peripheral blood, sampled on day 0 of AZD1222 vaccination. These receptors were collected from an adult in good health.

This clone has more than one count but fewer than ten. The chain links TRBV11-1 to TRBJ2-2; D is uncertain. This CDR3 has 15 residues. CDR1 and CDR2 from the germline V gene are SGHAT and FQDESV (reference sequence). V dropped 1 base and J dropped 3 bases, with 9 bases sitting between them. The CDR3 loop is CASSLGQWYTGELFF. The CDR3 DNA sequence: TGTGCCAGCAGCTTAGGTCAGTGGTACACCGGGGAGCTGTTTTTT. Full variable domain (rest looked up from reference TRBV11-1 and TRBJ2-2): EAEVAQSPRYKITEKSQAVAFWCDPISGHATLYWYRQILGQGPELLVQFQDESVVDDSQLPKDRFSAERLKGVDSTLKIQPAELGDSAMYLCASSLGQWYTGELFFGEGSRLTVL.

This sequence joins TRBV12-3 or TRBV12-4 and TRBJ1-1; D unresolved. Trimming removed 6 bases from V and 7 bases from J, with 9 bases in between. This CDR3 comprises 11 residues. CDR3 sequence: CASSREYEAFF. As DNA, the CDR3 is TGTGCCAGCAGCCGGGAGTATGAAGCTTTCTTT.

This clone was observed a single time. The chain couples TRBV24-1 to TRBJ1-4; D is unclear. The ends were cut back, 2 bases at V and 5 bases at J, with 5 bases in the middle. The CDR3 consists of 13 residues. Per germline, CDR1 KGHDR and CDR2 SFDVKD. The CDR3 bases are TGTGCCACCAGTGATTGGAAGAATGAAAAACTGTTTTTT. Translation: CATSDWKNEKLFF.

The CDR3 loop is CASSQGGTPPLHF. The CDR3 DNA is TGCGCCAGCAGCCAAGGGGGAACTCCACCCCTCCACTTT. The chain has TRBV4-1 and TRBJ1-6, with unresolved D. Trimming cost V 1 base and J 11 bases, with 9 bases left between them. Germline V gene lookup returns CDR1 MGHRA and CDR2 YSYEKL. CDR3 length: 13 residues.

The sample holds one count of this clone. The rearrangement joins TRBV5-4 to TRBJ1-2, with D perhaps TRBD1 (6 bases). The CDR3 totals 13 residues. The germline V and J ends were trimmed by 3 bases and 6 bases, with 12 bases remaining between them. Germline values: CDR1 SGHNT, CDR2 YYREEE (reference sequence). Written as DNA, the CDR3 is TGTGCCAGCAGCTATACAGGGAGGGATGGCTACACCTTC. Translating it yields CASSYTGRDGYTF.

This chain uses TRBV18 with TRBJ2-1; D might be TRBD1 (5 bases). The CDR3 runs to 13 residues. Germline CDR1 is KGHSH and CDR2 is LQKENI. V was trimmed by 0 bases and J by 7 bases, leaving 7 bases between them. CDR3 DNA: TGTGCCAGCTCACCACCGGCAGGGAATGAGCAGTTCTTC. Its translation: CASSPPAGNEQFF.

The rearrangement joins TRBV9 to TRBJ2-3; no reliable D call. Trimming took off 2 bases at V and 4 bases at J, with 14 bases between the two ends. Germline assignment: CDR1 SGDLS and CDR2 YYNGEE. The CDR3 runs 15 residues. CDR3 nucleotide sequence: TGTGCCAGCAGCGTTTCCGGGCAGGAGTCAGATACGCAGTATTTT. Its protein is CASSVSGQESDTQYF.

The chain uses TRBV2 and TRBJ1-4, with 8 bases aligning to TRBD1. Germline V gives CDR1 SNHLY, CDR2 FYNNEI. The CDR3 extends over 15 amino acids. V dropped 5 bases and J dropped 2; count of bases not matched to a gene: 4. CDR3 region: CASSLQGGTNEKLFF. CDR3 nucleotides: TGTGCCAGCAGTCTACAGGGGGGGACTAATGAAAAACTGTTTTTT.

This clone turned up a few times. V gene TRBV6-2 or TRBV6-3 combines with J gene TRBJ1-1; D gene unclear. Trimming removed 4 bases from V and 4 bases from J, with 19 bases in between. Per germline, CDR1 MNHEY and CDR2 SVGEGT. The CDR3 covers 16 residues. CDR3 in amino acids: CASSWFSTTMGTEAFF. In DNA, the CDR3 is TGTGCCAGCAGTTGGTTCAGTACCACGATGGGCACTGAAGCTTTCTTT.

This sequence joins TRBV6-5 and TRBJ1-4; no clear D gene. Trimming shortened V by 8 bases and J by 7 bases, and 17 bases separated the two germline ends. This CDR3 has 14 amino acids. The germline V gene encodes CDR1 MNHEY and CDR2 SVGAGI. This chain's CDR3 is CASRGEAVGEKLFF. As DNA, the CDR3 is TGTGCCAGCCGCGGGGAGGCCGTCGGTGAAAAACTGTTTTTT.

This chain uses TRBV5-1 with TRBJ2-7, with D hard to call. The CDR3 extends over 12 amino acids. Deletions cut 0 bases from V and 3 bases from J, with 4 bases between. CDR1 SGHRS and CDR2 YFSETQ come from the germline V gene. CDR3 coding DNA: TGCGCCAGCAGCTTGGACAACTACGAGCAGTACTTC. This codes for CASSLDNYEQYF.

CDR3 loop: CASSYQRTTYEQYF. In nucleotides, the CDR3 is TGTGCCAGCAGTTACCAAAGGACTACCTACGAGCAGTACTTC. This chain connects TRBV6-5 to TRBJ2-7; possibly TRBD2 for D (6 bases). Germline V gives CDR1 MNHEY, CDR2 SVGAGI. V lost 2 bases and J 2 bases, leaving 10 bases between the germline ends. CDR3 size: 14 residues.

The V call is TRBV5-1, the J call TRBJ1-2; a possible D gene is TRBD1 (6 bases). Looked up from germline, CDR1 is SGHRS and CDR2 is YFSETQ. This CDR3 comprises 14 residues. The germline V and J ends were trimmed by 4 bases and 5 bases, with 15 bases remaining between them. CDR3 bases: TGCGCCAGCAGCGCTTTACAGGGTCAGTATGGCTACACCTTC. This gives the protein CASSALQGQYGYTF.

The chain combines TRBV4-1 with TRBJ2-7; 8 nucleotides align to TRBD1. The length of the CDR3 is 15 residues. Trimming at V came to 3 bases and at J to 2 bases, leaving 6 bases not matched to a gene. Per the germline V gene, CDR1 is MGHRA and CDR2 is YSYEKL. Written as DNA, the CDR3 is TGCGCCAGCAGCCAGGCACAGGGGGGTGCCTACGAGCAGTACTTC. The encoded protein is CASSQAQGGAYEQYF.